One TCR beta chain is described in this entry. The sample is drawn from a study of blood T cell repertoires in COVID-19. Study information: Researchers got acute and convalescent COVID-19 samples from the United States, Italy and Spain. The analysed material was cDNA or gDNA that came from T cells, B-cell-depleted T cells, or PBMCs.

In the study's own analysis: The authors estimated nucleated cell counts from reference gene primer amplification. The method was immunoSEQ multiplex PCR; TCRdb's version includes in-frame clones alone and lacks a portion of them. That table supplies the V and J calls and clone size; D and trimming were determined from the DNA. The table has around 16,000 clones, 85% to 90% seen once. The V gene's germline CDR1 is SEHNR and CDR2 FQNEAQ (reference sequence). V gave up 0 bases and J gave up 6 bases, with 8 bases separating them. This CDR3 spans 14 amino acids. Sequenced material: peripheral blood. The receptor was derived from a man in his sixties with acute or convalescent COVID-19. V and J are TRBV7-9 and TRBJ1-4, with D possibly matching TRBD1 (5 bases). The CDR3 bases are TGTGCCAGCAGCTTAGCCGGGGGATATGAAAAACTGTTTTTT. The encoded protein is CASSLAGGYEKLFF.